This T cell receptor beta chain emerged from a study of CD8 T cells in Susac syndrome. Random hexamers were used to reverse transcribe the RNA input (about 0.5 to 1 ug). An immunoSEQ multiplex PCR amplified TCR beta CDR3 over 54 Vbeta and 13 Jbeta. TCRdb re-called the immunoSEQ multiplex PCR reads with MiXCR, one entry per CDR3 protein. The sample shows 100,000 or so distinct CDR3 sequences, about nine tenths of them seen only once. The CDR3 length is 14 residues. The V segment lost 4 bases and the J segment 6 bases; nucleotides outside the gene matches: 9. Germline values: CDR1 SGHRS, CDR2 YFSETQ. This receptor was taken from a human donor in good health. The chain recombines TRBV5-1 with TRBJ2-7; 8 positions agree with TRBD1. Input material: CD8+ T cells from PBMCs. The CDR3 region is CASSPDREDGEQYF. In DNA, the CDR3 is TGCGCCAGCAGCCCGGACAGGGAAGACGGCGAGCAGTACTTC.